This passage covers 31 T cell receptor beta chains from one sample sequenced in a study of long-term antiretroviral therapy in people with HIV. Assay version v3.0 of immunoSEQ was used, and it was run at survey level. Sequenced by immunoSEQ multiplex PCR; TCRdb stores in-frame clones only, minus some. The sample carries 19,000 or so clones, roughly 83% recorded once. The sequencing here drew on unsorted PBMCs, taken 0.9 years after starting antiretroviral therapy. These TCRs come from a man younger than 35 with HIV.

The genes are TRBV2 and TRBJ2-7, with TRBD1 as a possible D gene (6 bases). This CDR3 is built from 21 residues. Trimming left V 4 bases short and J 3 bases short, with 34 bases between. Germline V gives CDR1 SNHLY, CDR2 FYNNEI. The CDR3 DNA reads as TGTGCCAGCAGTGGAGGAGAGGTGGTGCAGGGGCCTCGGAGATTAATCTACGAGCAGTACTTC. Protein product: CASSGGEVVQGPRRLIYEQYF. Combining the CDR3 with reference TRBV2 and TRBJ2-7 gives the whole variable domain EPEVTQTPSHQVTQMGQEVILRCVPISNHLYFYWYRQILGQKVEFLVSFYNNEISEKSEIFDDQFSVERPDGSNFTLKIRSTKLEDSAMYFCASSGGEVVQGPRRLIYEQYFGPGTRLTVT.

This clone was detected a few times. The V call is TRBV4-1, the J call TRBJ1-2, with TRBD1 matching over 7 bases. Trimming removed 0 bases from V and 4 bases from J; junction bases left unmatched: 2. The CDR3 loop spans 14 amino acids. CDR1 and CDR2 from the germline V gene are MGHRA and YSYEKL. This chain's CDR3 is CASSQDRGSYGYTF. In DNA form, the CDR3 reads TGCGCCAGCAGCCAAGACAGGGGGTCCTATGGCTACACCTTC.

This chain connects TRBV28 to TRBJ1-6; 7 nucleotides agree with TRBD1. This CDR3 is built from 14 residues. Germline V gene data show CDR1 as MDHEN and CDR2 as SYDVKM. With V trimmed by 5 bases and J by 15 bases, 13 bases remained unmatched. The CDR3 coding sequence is TGTGCCAGCAGTCCCGGGACAGCCCAGGTGTACCTCCACTTT. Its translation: CASSPGTAQVYLHF.

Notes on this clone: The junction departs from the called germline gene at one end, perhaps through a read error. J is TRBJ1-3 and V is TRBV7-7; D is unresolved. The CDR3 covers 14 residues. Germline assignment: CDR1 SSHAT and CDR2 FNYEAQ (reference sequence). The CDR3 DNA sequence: TGTGCTAGCAGCCTCACAAGCTCTGGAAACACCATATATTTT. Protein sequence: CASSLTSSGNTIYF.

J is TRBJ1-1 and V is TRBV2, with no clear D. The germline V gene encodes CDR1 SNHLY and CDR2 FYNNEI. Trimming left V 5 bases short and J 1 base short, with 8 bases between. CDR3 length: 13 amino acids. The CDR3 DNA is TGTGCCAGCAGTTCCGACACGAACACTGAAGCTTTCTTT. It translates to CASSSDTNTEAFF.

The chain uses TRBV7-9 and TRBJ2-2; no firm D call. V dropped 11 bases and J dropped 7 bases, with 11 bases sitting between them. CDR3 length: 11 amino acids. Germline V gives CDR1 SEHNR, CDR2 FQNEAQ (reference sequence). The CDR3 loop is CAGYGYGELFF. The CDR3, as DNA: TGTGCCGGTTACGGCTACGGGGAGCTGTTTTTT.

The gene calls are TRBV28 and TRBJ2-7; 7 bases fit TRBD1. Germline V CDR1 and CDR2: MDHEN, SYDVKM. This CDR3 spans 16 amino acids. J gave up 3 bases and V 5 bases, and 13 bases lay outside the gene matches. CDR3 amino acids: CASSPSRDSYIYEQYV. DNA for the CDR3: TGTGCCAGCAGTCCATCAAGGGACAGCTATATCTACGAGCAGTACGTC.

CDR3 bases: TGTGCCAGCAGCCATCCGACGCGTGAGAACACTGAAGCTTTCTTT. Encoded protein: CASSHPTRENTEAFF. The V and J genes are TRBV5-4 and TRBJ1-1; D unresolved. The V and J ends lost 4 bases and 1 base respectively, with 14 bases between them. The CDR3 totals 15 residues. Germline lookup yields CDR1 SGHNT and CDR2 YYREEE (reference sequence). Combining the CDR3 with reference TRBV5-4 and TRBJ1-1 gives the whole variable domain ETGVTQSPTHLIKTRGQQVTLRCSSQSGHNTVSWYQQALGQGPQFIFQYYREEENGRGNFPPRFSGLQFPNYSSELNVNALELDDSALYLCASSHPTRENTEAFFGQGTRLTVV.

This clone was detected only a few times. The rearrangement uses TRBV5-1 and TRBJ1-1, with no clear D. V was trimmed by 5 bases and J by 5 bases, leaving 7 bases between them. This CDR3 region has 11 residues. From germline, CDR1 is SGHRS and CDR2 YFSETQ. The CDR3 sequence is CASREETEAFF. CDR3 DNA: TGCGCCAGCAGGGAAGAGACTGAAGCTTTCTTT.

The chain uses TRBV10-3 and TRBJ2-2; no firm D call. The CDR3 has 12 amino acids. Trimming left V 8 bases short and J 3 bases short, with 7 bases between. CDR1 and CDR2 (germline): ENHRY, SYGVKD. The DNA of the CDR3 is TGTGCCATCGAAGGTTACACCGGGGAGCTGTTTTTT. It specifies CAIEGYTGELFF.

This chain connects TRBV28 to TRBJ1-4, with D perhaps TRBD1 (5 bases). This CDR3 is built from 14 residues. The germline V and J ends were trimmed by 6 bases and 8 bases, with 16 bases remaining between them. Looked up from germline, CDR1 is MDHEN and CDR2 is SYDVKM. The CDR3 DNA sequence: TGTGCCAGCAGACCCCCTTGGGGACGGGAAAAACTGTTTTTT. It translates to CASRPPWGREKLFF.

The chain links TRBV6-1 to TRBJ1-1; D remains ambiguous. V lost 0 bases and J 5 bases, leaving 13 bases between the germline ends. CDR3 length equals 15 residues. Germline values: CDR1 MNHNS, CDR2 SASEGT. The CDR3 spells CASSEAGDGSTEAFF. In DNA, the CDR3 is TGTGCCAGCAGTGAAGCGGGCGACGGCAGTACTGAAGCTTTCTTT.

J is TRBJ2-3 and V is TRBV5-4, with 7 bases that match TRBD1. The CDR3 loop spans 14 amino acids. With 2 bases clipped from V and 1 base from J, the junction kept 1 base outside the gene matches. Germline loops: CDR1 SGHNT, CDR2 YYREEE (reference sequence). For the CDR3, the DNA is TGTGCCAGCAGCTTCGACAGGGGCACAGATACGCAGTATTTT. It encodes CASSFDRGTDTQYF.

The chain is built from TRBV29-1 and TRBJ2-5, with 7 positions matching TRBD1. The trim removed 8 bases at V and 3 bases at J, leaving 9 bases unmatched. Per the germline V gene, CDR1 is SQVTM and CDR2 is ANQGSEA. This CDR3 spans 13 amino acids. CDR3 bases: TGCAGCATAAAAGGGGGCGGAGAAGAGACCCAGTACTTC. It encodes CSIKGGGEETQYF.

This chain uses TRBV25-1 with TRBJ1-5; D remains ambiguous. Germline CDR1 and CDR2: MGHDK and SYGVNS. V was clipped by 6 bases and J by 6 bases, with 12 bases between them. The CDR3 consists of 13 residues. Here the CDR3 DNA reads TGTGCCAGCAGGGGCGGGGAAGGTCAGCCCCAGCATTTT. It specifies CASRGGEGQPQHF.

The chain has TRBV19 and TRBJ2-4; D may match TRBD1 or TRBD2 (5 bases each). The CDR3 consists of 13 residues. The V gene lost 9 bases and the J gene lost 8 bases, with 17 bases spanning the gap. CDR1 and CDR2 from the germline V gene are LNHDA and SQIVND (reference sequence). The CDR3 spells CASSARELDIQYF. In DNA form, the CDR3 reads TGTGCCAGCTCAGCCAGGGAGTTGGACATTCAGTACTTC.

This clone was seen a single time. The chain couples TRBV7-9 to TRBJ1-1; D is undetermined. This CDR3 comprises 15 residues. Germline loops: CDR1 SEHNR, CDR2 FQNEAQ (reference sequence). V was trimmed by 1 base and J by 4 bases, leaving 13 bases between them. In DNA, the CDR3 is TGTGCCAGCAGCTTAGTTGGGAAGCTCGTCACTGAAGCTTTCTTT. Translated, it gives CASSLVGKLVTEAFF.

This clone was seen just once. The CDR3 here is CASSITGAYEQYF. The CDR3, as DNA: TGTGCCAGCAGTATTACAGGGGCCTACGAGCAGTACTTC. The V and J genes are TRBV27 and TRBJ2-7; 7 bases align to TRBD1. Germline CDR1 is MNHEY and CDR2 is SMNVEV (reference sequence). V was pared by 5 bases and J by 2 bases, with 3 bases of the junction left unmatched. The CDR3 spans 13 residues.

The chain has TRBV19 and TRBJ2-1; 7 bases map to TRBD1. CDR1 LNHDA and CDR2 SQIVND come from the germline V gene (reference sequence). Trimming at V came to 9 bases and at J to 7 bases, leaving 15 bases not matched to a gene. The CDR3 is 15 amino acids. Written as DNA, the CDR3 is TGTGCCAGCAGACAGCCGACAGGGATAGTGAATGAGCAGTTCTTC. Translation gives CASRQPTGIVNEQFF.

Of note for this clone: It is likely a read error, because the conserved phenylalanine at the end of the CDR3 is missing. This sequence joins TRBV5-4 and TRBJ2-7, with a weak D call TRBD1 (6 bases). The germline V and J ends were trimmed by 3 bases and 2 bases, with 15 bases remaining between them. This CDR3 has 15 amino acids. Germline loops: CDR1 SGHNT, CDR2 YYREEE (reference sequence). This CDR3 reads CASSSSPGQTYEQYA. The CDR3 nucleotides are TGTGCCAGCAGCTCCTCTCCGGGACAAACCTACGAGCAGTACGCC.

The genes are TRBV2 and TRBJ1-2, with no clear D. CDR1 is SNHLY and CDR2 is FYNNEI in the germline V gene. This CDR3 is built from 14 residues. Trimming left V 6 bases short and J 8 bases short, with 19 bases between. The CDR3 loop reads CASSSGTAIQGYTF. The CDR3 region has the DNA TGTGCCAGCAGCAGCGGAACAGCCATACAGGGCTACACCTTC.

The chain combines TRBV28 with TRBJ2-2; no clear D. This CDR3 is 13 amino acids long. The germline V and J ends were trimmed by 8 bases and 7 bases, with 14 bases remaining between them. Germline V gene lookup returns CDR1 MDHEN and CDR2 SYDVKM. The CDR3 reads CASDLGSGGELFF. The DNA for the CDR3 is TGTGCCAGCGATCTAGGGTCTGGCGGGGAGCTGTTTTTT. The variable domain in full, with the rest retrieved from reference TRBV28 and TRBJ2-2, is DVKVTQSSRYLVKRTGEKVFLECVQDMDHENMFWYRQDPGLGLRLIYFSYDVKMKEKGDIPEGYSVSREKKERFSLILESASTNQTSMYLCASDLGSGGELFFGEGSRLTVL.

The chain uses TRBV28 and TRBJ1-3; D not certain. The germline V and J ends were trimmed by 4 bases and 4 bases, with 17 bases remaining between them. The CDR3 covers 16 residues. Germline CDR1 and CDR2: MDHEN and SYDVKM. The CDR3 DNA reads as TGTGCCAGCAGTTCCCCCACCCGGGTCGGAGGAAACACCATATATTTT. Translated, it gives CASSSPTRVGGNTIYF.

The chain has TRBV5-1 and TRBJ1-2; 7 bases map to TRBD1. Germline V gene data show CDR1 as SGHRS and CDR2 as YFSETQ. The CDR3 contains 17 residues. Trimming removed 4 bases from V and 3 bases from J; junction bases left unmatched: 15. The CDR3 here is CASSHLRQGSVYYGYTF. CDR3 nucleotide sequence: TGCGCCAGCAGCCACCTGAGACAGGGAAGCGTGTACTATGGCTACACCTTC.

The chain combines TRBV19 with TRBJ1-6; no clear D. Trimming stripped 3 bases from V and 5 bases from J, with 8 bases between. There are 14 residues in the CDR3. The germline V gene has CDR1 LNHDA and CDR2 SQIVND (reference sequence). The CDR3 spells CASSIRPDNSPLHF. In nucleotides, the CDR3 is TGTGCCAGTAGTATTAGACCCGATAATTCACCCCTCCACTTT.

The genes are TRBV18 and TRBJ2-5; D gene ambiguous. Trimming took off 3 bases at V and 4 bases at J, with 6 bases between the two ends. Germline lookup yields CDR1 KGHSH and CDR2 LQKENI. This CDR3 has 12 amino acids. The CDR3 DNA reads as TGTGCCAGCTCACCCGGCAGAGAGACCCAGTACTTC. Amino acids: CASSPGRETQYF.

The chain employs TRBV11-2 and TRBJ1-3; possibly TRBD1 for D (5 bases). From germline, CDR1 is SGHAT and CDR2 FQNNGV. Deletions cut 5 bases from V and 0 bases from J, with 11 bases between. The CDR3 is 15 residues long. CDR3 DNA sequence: TGTGCCAGCAGCGAGGGGCTAAACTCTGGAAACACCATATATTTT. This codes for CASSEGLNSGNTIYF.

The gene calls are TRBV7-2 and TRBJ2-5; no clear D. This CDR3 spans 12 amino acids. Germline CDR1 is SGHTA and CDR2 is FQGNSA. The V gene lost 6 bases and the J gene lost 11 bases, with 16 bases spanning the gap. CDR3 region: CASSQPGSIQYF. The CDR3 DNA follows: TGTGCCAGCAGTCAACCGGGCTCCATACAGTACTTC.

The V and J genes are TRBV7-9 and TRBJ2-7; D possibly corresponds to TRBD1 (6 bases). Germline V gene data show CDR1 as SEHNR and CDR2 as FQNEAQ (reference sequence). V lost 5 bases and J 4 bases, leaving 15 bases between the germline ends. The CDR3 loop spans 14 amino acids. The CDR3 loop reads CASSPWDTEYEQYF. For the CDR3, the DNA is TGTGCCAGCAGCCCATGGGACACCGAATACGAGCAGTACTTC.

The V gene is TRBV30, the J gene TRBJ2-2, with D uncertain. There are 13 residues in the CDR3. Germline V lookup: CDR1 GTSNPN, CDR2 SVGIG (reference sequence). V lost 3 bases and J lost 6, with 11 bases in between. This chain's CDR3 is CAWRSAAPGELFF. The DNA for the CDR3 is TGTGCCTGGAGGTCGGCGGCCCCCGGGGAGCTGTTTTTT.

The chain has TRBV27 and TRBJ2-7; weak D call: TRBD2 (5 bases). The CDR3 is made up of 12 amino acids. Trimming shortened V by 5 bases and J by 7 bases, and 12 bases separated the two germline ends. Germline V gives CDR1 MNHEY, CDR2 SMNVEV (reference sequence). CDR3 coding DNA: TGTGCCAGCAGTCCGGGGTCGGGGGAGCAGTACGTC. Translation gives CASSPGSGEQYV.